These T cell receptor beta chains were read from a single sample in a study of T-cell memory formation after mild COVID-19. MiXCR was run by TCRdb on the 5' RACE reads, yielding one entry per CDR3 protein. The table has about 320,000 distinct CDR3 sequences, over 11% seen once. What was sequenced was PBMCs or a T cell subset sorted from them (not recorded which). These receptors were taken from a man younger than 30 who had mild COVID-19 (a few samples of this study predate the infection). Cell type and time point are not known. Each CDR3 is given with its conserved first and last residue. The D gene is left open where the match is weak. Not every row has a clone size; where given, it reads once, few, many or a size class.

>TRBV20-1|few|NA|TRBJ2-5
TGCAGTGCTACACTCGGGGCCGGACAACAAGAGACCCAGTACTTC
CSATLGAGQQETQYF
>TRBV20-1|few|NA|TRBJ2-1
TGCAGTGCCGTATTTGATAAGTCCCACAATGAGCAGTTCTTC
CSAVFDKSHNEQFF
>TRBV5-6|NA|NA|TRBJ2-1
TGTGCCAGCAGCTTGATGTACAATGAGCAGTTCTTC
CASSLMYNEQFF
>TRBV5-1|few|NA|TRBJ2-6
TGCGCCAGCAGCTTGCCGGGGACTTCCTCTGGGGCCAACGTCCTGACTTTC
CASSLPGTSSGANVLTF
>TRBV28|NA|NA|TRBJ2-1
TGTGCCAGCAGTTTGAAGGATAGGGGCTACAATGAGCAGTTCTTC
CASSLKDRGYNEQFF
>TRBV12-5|NA|TRBD1|TRBJ2-1
TGTGCTAGTGGTTTGGTACTGGACAGGGCCTACAATGAGCAGTTCTTC
CASGLVLDRAYNEQFF
>TRBV5-5|NA|TRBD1|TRBJ1-1
TGTGCCAGCAGCAAATCAGGGGGCGCGACGAACACTGAAGCTTTCTTT
CASSKSGGATNTEAFF
>TRBV19|NA|NA|TRBJ2-3
TGTGCCAGTAGTCCCTTGACAGGCGTCACAGATACGCAGTATTTT
CASSPLTGVTDTQYF
>TRBV29-1|NA|TRBD1|TRBJ2-3
TGCAGCGCACGGACAGGGGCAGGAGATACGCAGTATTTT
CSARTGAGDTQYF
>TRBV7-9|few|NA|TRBJ2-3
TGTGCCAGCAGCTTAGAGTCGTATACGCAGTATTTT
CASSLESYTQYF
>TRBV5-1|NA|TRBD2|TRBJ2-5
TGCGCCAGCAGCGAACGCCCCCTCTCTAGCGGGGGTGCTCAAGAGACCCAGTACTTC
CASSERPLSSGGAQETQYF
>TRBV3-1|NA|TRBD2|TRBJ2-5
TGTGCCAGCAGCGGACAACTAGCGGGGGGTGAAGAGACCCAGTACTTC
CASSGQLAGGEETQYF
>TRBV6-2/TRBV6-3|few|NA|TRBJ2-2
TGTGCCAGCAGTTACGTTCCGGCAACCGGGGAGCTGTTTTTT
CASSYVPATGELFF
>TRBV12-3/TRBV12-4|NA|NA|TRBJ2-1
TGTGCCAGCAGTTGGGGCAAAGGAGGTGAGCAGTTCTTC
CASSWGKGGEQFF
>TRBV4-2|NA|NA|TRBJ1-1
TGTGCCAGCAGCCAAGATCAGGGACGGATAAACACTGAAGCTTTCTTT
CASSQDQGRINTEAFF
>TRBV18|NA|NA|TRBJ1-1
TGTGCCAGCTCAAGAGGGTCCTTGCTGAACACTGAAGCTTTCTTT
CASSRGSLLNTEAFF
>TRBV29-1|NA|NA|TRBJ1-1
TGCAGCGTTGAGGGCGGAGAAGCTTTCTTT
CSVEGGEAFF
>TRBV6-2/TRBV6-3|few|NA|TRBJ1-5
TGTGCCAGCACCCCCTGGGTAGATCAGCCCCAGCATTTT
CASTPWVDQPQHF
>TRBV9|few|NA|TRBJ1-5
TGTGCCAGCAGCGCTGTTAGCAATCAGCCCCAGCATTTT
CASSAVSNQPQHF
>TRBV29-1|few|NA|TRBJ1-3
TGCAGCGCCATGGTCTCTGGAAACACCATATATTTT
CSAMVSGNTIYF
>TRBV9|few|TRBD1|TRBJ1-1
TGTGCCAGCAGCGCCTGGGACAGGGGGGCTGAAGCTTTCTTT
CASSAWDRGAEAFF
>TRBV12-3/TRBV12-4|few|NA|TRBJ1-2
TGTGCCAGCAGCTGGGGGAGGGTTAACTATGGCTACACCTTC
CASSWGRVNYGYTF
>TRBV20-1|few|TRBD1|TRBJ2-7
TGCAGTGCTAGGGGTGGGACAGCTACCTACGAGCAGTACTTC
CSARGGTATYEQYF
>TRBV4-2|many|NA|TRBJ2-2
TGTGCCAGCAGCCAAGAGGGTGGGGACAACACCGGGGAGCTGTTTTTT
CASSQEGGDNTGELFF
>TRBV20-1|many|TRBD1|TRBJ2-3
TGCAGTGCTAACTCGATGACAGGGGGCACAGATACGCAGTATTTT
CSANSMTGGTDTQYF
>TRBV6-5|few|TRBD1|TRBJ1-2
TGTGCCAGCAGTTACCAGCCAGGGGGCTTTCTTGGCTACACCTTC
CASSYQPGGFLGYTF
>TRBV3-1|few|NA|TRBJ2-1
TGTGCCAGCAGCCCCTCACAGGCCACGACGCGTCAGTTCTTC
CASSPSQATTRQFF
>TRBV10-1|few|TRBD1|TRBJ2-1
TGCGCCAGCAGTCTATACTCAGGGGGCGCCCACAATGAGCAGTTCTTC
CASSLYSGGAHNEQFF
>TRBV20-1|few|NA|TRBJ1-4
TGCAGTGCTCAGAACCCAGACAGGACCAAACTGTTTTTT
CSAQNPDRTKLFF